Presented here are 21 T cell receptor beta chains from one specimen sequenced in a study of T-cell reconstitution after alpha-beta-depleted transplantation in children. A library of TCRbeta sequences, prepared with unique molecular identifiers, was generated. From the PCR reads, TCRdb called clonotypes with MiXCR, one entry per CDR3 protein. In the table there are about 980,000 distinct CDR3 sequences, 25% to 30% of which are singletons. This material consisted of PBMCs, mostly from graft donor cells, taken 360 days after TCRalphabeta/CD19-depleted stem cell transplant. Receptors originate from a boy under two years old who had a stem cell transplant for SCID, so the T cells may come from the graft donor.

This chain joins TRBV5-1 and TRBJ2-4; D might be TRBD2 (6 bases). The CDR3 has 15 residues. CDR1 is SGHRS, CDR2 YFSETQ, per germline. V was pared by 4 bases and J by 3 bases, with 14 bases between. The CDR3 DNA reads TGCGCCAGCAGCCCGGGAGAATGGATCAAAAACATTCAGTACTTC. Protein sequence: CASSPGEWIKNIQYF.

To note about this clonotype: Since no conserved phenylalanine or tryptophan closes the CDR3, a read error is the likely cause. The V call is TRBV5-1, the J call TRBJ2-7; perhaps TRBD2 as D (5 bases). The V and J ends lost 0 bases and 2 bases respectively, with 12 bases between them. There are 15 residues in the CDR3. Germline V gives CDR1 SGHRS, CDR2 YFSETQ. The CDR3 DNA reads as TGCGCCAGCAGCTTGGTGGACTCGCTTACCTACGAGCAGTACTAC. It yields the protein CASSLVDSLTYEQYY.

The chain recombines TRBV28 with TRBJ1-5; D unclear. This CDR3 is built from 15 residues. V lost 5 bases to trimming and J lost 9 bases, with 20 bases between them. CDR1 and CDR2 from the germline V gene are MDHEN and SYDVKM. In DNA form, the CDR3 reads TGTGCCAGCAGTCCGATAGACAATGGCCCCTCGCCCCAGCATTTT. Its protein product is CASSPIDNGPSPQHF.

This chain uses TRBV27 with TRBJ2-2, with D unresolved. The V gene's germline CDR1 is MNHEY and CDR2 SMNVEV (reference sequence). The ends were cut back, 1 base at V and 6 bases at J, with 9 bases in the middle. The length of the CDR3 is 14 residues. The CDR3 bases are TGTGCCAGCAGTTTATACCGGGTTCCCGGGGAGCTGTTTTTT. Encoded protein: CASSLYRVPGELFF.

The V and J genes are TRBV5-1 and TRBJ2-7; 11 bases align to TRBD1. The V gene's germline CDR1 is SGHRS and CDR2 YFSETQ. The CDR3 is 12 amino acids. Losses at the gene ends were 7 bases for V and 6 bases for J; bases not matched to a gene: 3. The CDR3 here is CASGDRGSEQYF. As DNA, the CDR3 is TGCGCCAGCGGGGACAGGGGGAGCGAGCAGTACTTC. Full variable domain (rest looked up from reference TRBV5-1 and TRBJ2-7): KAGVTQTPRYLIKTRGQQVTLSCSPISGHRSVSWYQQTPGQGLQFLFEYFSETQRNKGNFPGRFSGRQFSNSRSEMNVSTLELGDSALYLCASGDRGSEQYFGPGTRLTVT.

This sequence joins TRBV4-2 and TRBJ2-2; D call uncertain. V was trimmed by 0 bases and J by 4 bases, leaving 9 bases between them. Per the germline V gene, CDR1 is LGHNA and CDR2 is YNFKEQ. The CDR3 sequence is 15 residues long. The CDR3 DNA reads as TGTGCCAGCAGCCAAGAACTAACCCTCACCGGGGAGCTGTTTTTT. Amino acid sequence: CASSQELTLTGELFF.

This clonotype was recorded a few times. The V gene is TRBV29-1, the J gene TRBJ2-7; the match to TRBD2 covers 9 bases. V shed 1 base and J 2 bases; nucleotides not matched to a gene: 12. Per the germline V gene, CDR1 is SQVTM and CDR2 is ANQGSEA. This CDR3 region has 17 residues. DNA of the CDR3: TGCAGCGTTGAAGTAGGCACCACGTTAGCGGGGGCCTACGAGCAGTACTTC. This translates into CSVEVGTTLAGAYEQYF.

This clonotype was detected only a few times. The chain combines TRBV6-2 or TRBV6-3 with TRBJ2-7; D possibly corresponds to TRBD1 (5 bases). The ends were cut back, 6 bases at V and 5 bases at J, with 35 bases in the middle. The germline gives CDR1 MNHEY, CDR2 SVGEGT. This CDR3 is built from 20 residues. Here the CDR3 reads CASSYPAYPKTPRVPNEQYF. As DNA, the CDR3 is TGTGCCAGCAGCTACCCCGCATACCCGAAAACCCCCAGGGTCCCCAACGAGCAGTACTTC.

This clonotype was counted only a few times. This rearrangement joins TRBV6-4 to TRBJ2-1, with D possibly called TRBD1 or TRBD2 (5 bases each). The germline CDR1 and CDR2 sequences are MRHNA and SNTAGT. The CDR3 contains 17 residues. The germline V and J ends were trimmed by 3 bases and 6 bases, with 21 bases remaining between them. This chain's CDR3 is CASSDPRDPTRVNEQFF. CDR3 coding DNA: TGTGCCAGCAGTGATCCCCGGGACCCCACTCGAGTCAATGAGCAGTTCTTC.

CDR3 region: CASNRGPYGYTF. The CDR3 DNA follows: TGTGCCAGCAACCGGGGACCCTATGGCTACACCTTC. The chain carries TRBV12-3 or TRBV12-4 and TRBJ1-2; TRBD1 might be the D (5 bases). CDR3 size: 12 residues. The ends were cut back, 7 bases at V and 4 bases at J, with 10 bases in the middle.

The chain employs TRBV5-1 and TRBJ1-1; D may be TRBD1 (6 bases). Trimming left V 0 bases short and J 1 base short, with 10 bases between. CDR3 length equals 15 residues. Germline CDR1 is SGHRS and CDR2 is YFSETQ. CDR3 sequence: CASSLGGDTNTEAFF. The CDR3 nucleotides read TGCGCCAGCAGCTTGGGCGGGGACACGAACACTGAAGCTTTCTTT.

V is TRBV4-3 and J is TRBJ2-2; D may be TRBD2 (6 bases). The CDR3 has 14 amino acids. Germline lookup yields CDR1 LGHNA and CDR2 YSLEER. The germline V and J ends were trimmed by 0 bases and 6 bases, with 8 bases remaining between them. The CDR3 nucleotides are TGCGCCAGCAGCCAAGATCGGGGGTCCGGGGAGCTGTTTTTT. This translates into CASSQDRGSGELFF.

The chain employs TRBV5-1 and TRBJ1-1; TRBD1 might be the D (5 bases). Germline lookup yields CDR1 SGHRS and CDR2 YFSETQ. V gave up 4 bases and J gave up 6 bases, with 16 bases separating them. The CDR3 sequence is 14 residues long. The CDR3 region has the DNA TGCGCCAGCAGCATCCTCCTTGGGGGGGCTGAAGCTTTCTTT. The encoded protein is CASSILLGGAEAFF.

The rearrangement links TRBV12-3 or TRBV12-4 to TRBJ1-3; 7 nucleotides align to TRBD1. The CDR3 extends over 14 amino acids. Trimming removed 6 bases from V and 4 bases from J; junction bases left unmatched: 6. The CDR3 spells CASSSTGRGNTIYF. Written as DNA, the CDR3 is TGTGCCAGCAGCTCGACAGGGAGGGGAAACACCATATATTTT.

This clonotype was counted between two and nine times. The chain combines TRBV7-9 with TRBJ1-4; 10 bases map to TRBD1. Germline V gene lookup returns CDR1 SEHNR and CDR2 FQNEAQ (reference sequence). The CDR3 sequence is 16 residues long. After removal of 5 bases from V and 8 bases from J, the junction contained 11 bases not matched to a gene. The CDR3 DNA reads TGTGCCAGCAGCCCCTCCGGACAGGGGGGACGAGAAAAACTGTTTTTT. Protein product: CASSPSGQGGREKLFF. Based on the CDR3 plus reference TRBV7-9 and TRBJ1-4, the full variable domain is DTGVSQNPRHKITKRGQNVTFRCDPISEHNRLYWYRQTLGQGPEFLTYFQNEAQLEKSRLLSDRFSAERPKGSFSTLEIQRTEQGDSAMYLCASSPSGQGGREKLFFGSGTQLSVL.

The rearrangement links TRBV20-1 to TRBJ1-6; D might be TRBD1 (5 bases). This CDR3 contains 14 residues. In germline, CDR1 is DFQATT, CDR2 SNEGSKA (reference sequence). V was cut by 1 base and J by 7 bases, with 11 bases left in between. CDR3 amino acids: CSARGTPDNSPLHF. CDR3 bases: TGCAGTGCTAGAGGGACACCGGACAATTCACCCCTCCACTTT.

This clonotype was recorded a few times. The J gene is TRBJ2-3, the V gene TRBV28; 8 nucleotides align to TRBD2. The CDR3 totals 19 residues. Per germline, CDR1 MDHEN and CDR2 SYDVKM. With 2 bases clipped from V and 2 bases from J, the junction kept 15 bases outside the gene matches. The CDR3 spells CASSLSYPGLASHTDTQYF. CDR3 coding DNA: TGTGCCAGCAGTTTAAGCTATCCCGGACTAGCCTCCCACACAGATACGCAGTATTTT.

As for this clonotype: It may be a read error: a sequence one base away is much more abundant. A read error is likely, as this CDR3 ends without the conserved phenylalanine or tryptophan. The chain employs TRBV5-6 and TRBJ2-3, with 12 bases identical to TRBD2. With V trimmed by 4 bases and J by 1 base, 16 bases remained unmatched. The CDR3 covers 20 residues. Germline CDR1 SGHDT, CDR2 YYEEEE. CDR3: CASSPVIWPLAGGRTDTQYY. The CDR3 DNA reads TGTGCCAGCAGCCCGGTCATTTGGCCACTAGCGGGGGGCCGCACAGATACGCAGTATTAT.

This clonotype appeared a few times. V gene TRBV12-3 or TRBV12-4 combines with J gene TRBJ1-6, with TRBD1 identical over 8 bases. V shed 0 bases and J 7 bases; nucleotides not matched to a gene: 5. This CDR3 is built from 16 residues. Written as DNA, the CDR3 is TGTGCCAGCAGTTTAGCCGGACAGGGAGCAAATTCACCCCTCCACTTT. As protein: CASSLAGQGANSPLHF.

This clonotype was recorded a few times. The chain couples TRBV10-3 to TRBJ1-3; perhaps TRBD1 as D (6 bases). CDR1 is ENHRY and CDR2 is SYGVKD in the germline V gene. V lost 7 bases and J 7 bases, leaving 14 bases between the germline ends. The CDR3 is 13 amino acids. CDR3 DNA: TGTGCCATCACCGGAACAGGGTCCAACACCATATATTTT. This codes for CAITGTGSNTIYF.

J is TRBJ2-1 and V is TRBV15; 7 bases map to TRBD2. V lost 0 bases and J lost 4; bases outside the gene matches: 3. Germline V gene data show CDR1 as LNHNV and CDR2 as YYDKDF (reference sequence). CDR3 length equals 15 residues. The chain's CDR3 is CATSRDRGDYNEQFF. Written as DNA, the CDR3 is TGTGCCACCAGCAGAGATCGGGGGGATTACAATGAGCAGTTCTTC.